This entry concerns a single T cell receptor beta chain. A UMI-containing oligonucleotide was joined by 3' ligation to the TCR cDNA template. The data derive from a study of naive and memory T cell subsets. The SP2 primer and nested alpha and beta constant region primers amplified ligated cDNA in four rounds. MiXCR was run by TCRdb on the 5' RACE reads, yielding one entry per CDR3 protein. Seen here are over 50,000 distinct CDR3 sequences, about 8.3% observed once, and the top ten hold roughly 9.8%. The germline V gene encodes CDR1 SGHRS and CDR2 YFSETQ. CDR3 length equals 13 residues. V lost 3 bases and J 6 bases, leaving 12 bases between the germline ends.

The rearrangement uses TRBV5-1 and TRBJ1-1, with D perhaps matching TRBD1 (6 bases). The receptor was derived from a female donor in good health. In DNA form, the CDR3 reads TGCGCCAGCAGCTCTGGACAGTCCTCTGAAGCTTTCTTT. It is translated as CASSSGQSSEAFF.